This T cell receptor beta chain was profiled in a study of T cell responses to AZD1222 COVID-19 vaccine (dated by TCRdb to 2020 to 2023). Broadly, across the study: AZD1222 recipients with second doses at about 4 weeks or about 12 weeks were pooled, because spike-specific TCR depth and breadth did not differ between schedules. A total of 230 to 250 trial participants underwent TCR sequencing, of whom 207 received two doses of AZD1222 and about 26 received two doses of the MenACWY control vaccine. Enrollment into the trials was organized by age into subgroups of 18-55, 56-69 and 70-plus years, and those subgroups contained around 150, 28 and 57 TCR-sequenced participants, respectively. General conclusions and limits of the study: Nearly half of unique spike-specific TCRs reportedly recognized epitopes outside regions mutated in the B.1.351 and B.1.1.7 variants. The 56-69-year group was small, and its depth increase did not reach significance, likely because of low power. A significant rise in spike-specific TCR breadth and depth was observed after two AZD1222 doses relative to day 0 and relative to MenACWY recipients. Conclusions about previously exposed vaccinees were limited because only six AZD1222 recipients were SARS-CoV-2 seropositive at baseline. Participants were mostly white British and included more females than males, and it was suggested by the authors that clonal diversity may have been underestimated. Vaccine-associated CD4 TCRs spanned the whole spike protein, with dominant responses in regions 160-218 and 743-854. Because no day 14 peak-response samples were available, the repertoires could be characterized only after the peak T cell response.

The CDR3 regions of human TCRbeta chains were analyzed by immunosequencing. As for the original processing: TCRs in the repertoires were matched against a reference library of SARS-CoV-2-specific TCRs that had been generated with the MIRA antigen-specificity platform. Breadth meant the fraction of unique TCRs that were SARS-CoV-2-associated, whereas depth meant the fraction of total T cells that were SARS-CoV-2-associated. Using the MIRA data, every spike-specific TCR was mapped to the spike region that the TCR reacted to and assigned to either a CD4 or a CD8 class. Log10-transformed breadth and depth values were compared by one-way ANOVA with Sidak's multiple comparisons tests. TCRdb carries this immuneACCESS record with in-frame sequences only. Its versions omit some clonotypes, under half of them owing to an unresolved V gene in the studies checked, with the rest unexplained. V and J calls and clone size come straight from that table; D and trimming were deduced from the DNA. The sample records roughly 110,000 clones, roughly 89% of which are singletons. 9.5% to 15% of the sample comes from the top ten.

For this clone: What antigen it recognizes has not been identified. Sequence at one end of the junction differs from germline and may be a read error.

The time point label, as the study defines it: baseline before first vaccination. Vaccinee samples came from UK trials COV001 and COV002, including a single-blind randomized controlled phase 2/3 trial of AZD1222 (ChAdOx1 nCoV-19) in healthy adults. For TCRbeta chain sequencing, PBMC samples were collected from trial participants at day 0 and at day 28 after the second dose. The sequence derives from an adult in good health. The material was peripheral blood, obtained on day 0 of AZD1222 vaccination.

This receptor carries the CDR3 CASSYSRAGLSYDYTF. The nucleotide sequence reads TGTGCCAGCAGTTACTCGAGGGCGGGACTATCCTATGACTACACCTTC. The chain is made from TRBV6-2 or TRBV6-3 and TRBJ1-2; the best D guess is TRBD1, with 5 bases matching. CDR1 is given as MNHEY and CDR2 as SVGEGT, both from the germline V gene. There are 16 amino acids in the CDR3, from cysteine to phenylalanine inclusive. Just CDR3 DNA is preserved here, 48 bases in frame from base 1.